This TCR beta chain was captured in a study of T-cell memory formation after mild COVID-19. A remark on this clonotype: What it binds is unknown.

TCRdb called the 5' RACE reads again in MiXCR, with one record for every CDR3 protein. The sample yields about 58,000 distinct CDR3 sequences, roughly a quarter seen once. Study conclusions and caveats: Memory sampled before infection contained some responding clones, suggesting cross-reactive memory joined.

The CDR3 totals 15 residues. The J gene is TRBJ2-1, the V gene TRBV21-1. TRBV21-1 is annotated as a pseudogene. This sequence originates from a man in his late teens or twenties who had mild COVID-19 (a few samples of this study predate the infection). Cell type and time point are not known. The sequencing input was PBMCs or a T cell subset sorted from them (not recorded which). CDR3 loop: CASSTSGMPYNEQFF. The CDR3 DNA sequence: TGTGCCAGCAGCACTTCAGGGATGCCCTACAATGAGCAGTTCTTC.